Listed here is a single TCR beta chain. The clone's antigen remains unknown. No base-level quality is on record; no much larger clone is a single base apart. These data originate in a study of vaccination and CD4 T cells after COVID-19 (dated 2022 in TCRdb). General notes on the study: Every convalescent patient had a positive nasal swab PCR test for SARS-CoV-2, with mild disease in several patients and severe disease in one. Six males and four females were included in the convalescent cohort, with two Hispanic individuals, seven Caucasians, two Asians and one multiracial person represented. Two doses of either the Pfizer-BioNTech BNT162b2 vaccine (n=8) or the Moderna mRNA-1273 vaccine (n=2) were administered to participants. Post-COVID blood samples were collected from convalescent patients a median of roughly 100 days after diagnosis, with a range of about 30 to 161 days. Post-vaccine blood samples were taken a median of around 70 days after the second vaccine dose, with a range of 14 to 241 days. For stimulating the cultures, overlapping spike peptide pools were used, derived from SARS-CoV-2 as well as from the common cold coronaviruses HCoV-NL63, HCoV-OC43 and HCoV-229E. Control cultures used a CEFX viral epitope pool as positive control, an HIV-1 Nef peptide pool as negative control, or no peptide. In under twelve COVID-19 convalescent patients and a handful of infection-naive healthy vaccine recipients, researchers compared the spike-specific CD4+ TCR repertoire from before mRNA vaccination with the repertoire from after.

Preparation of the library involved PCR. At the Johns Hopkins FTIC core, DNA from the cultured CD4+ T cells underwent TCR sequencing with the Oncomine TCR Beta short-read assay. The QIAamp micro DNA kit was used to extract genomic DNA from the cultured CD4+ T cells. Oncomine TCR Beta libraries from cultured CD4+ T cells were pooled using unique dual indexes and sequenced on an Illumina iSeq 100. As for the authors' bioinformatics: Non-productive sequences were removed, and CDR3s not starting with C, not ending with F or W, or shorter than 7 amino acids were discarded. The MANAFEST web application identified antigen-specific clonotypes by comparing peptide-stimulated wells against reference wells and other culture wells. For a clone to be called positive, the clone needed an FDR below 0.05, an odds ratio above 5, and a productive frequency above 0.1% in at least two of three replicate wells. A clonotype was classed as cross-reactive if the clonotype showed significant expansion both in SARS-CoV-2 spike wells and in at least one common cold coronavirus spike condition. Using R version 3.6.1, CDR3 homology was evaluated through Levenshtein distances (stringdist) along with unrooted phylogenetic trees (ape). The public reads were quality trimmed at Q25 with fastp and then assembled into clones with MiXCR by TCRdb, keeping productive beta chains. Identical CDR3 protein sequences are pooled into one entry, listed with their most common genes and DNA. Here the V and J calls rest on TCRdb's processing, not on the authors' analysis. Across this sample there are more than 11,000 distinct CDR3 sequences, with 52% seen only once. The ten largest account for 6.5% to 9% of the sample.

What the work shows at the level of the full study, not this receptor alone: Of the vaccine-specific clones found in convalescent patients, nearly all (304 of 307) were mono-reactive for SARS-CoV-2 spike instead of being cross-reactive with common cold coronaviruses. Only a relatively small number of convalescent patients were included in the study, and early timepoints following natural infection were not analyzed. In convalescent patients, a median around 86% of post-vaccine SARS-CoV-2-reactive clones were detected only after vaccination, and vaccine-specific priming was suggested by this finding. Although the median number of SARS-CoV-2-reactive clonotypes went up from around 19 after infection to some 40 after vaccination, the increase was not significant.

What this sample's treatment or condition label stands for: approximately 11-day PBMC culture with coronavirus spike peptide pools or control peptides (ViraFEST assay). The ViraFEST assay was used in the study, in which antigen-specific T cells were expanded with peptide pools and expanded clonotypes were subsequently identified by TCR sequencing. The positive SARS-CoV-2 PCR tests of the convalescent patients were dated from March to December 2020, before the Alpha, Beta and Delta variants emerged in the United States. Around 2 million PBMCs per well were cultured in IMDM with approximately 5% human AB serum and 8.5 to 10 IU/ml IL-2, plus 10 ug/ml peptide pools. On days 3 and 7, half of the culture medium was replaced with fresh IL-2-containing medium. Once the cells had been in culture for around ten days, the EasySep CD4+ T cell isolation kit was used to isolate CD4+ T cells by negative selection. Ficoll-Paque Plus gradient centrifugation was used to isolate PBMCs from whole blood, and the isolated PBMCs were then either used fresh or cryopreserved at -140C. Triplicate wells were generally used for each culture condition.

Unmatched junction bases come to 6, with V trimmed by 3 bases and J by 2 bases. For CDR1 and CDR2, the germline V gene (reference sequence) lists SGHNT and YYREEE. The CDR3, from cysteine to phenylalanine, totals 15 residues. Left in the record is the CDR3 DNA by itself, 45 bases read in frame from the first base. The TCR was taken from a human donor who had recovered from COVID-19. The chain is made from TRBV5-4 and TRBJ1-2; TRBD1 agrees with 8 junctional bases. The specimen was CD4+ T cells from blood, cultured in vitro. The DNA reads TGTGCCAGCAGCTGGGACAGGAGATGGAACTATGGCTACACCTTC. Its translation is CASSWDRRWNYGYTF.